This TCR beta chain was profiled in a study of early T cells in non-severe SARS-CoV-2 infection. Using its own MiXCR run on the 5' RACE reads, TCRdb lists one record per CDR3 protein. The sample comprises tens of thousands of distinct CDR3 sequences, about 14% of which are singletons, and roughly 6% rests with the top ten. This clonotype has a handful of counts. Germline lookup yields CDR1 MNHEY and CDR2 SVGEGT. Trimming removed 3 bases at V and 3 bases at J, with 9 bases between. This CDR3 comprises 14 residues. The sequence was obtained from an adult who was a healthcare worker with PCR-confirmed SARS-CoV-2 infection or an uninfected control (not recorded which). Sequenced: whole blood. The chain links TRBV6-2 or TRBV6-3 to TRBJ1-5; no clear D. The CDR3 protein is CASSYPQFNQPQHF. The CDR3 bases are TGTGCCAGCAGTTATCCACAGTTCAATCAGCCCCAGCATTTT.